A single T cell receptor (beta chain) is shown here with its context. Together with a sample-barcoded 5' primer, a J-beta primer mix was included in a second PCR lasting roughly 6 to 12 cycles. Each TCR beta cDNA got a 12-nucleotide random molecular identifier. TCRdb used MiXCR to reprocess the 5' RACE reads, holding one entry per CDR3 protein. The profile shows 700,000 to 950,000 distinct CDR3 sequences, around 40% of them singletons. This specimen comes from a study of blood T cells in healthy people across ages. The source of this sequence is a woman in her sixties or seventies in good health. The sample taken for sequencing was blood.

The CDR3 nucleotides read TGTGCCAGCAGCACGGACGGGGGGCGGAATCAGCCCCAGCATTTT. Residues: CASSTDGGRNQPQHF. The rearrangement joins TRBV7-9 to TRBJ1-5, with a tentative D call TRBD1 (6 bases). This CDR3 is 15 amino acids long. The V gene's germline CDR1 is SEHNR and CDR2 FQNEAQ (reference sequence). V lost 5 bases to trimming and J lost 4 bases, with 15 bases between them.